This record covers a single T cell receptor beta chain. The sample originates from a study of technical replicates of blood from several donors. V lost 4 bases and J lost 10, with 13 bases in between. Germline V gives CDR1 MNHEY, CDR2 SVGAGI. The CDR3 spans 13 residues. Sequencing was performed with immunoSEQ multiplex PCR; in TCRdb, only in-frame clones are kept and a portion is missing. Of around 68,000 clones in the sample, approximately 97% are singletons; the top ten hold about 0.24%. The chain employs TRBV6-5 and TRBJ1-4; D is perhaps TRBD1 (5 bases). Sequenced material: T cells isolated from PBMCs. The receptor was isolated from a human donor in good health. CDR3 residues: CASSLGVLGKLFF. Here the CDR3 DNA reads TGTGCCAGCAGTTTAGGGGTTTTAGGAAAACTGTTTTTT.